Below, 21 T cell receptor beta chains from the same sample are listed, as sequenced in a study of regulatory T cells in long-lasting Graves disease. Described time point: newly diagnosed GD, antithyroid drugs for less than 3 months. PBMCs provided the RNA from which the TCR library was made. Arm-PCR with iRepertoire HTBI primers amplified the CDR3 regions for these TCR beta libraries. TCRdb redid the calling of the multiplex PCR reads with MiXCR, one entry per CDR3 protein. Of about 430,000 distinct CDR3 sequences listed, over 12% were seen once; the top ten hold approximately 8%. These same data were also listed under a study on T cells in Graves' hyperthyroidism and ophthalmopathy.

The source was peripheral blood mononuclear cells (PBMCs), collected at new diagnosis, from a patient treated with antithyroid drugs. The receptor set was obtained from a woman between 35 and 50 years old with Graves disease.

This clonotype came up many times. The chain links TRBV24-1 to TRBJ2-7; TRBD2 might be the D (6 bases). Trimming took 0 bases from V and 3 from J, leaving 11 bases between them. CDR3 size: 15 residues. Germline V lookup: CDR1 KGHDR, CDR2 SFDVKD. The CDR3 DNA sequence: TGTGCCACCAGTGATTTGCATAGCGGAGGCTACGAGCAGTACTTC. The encoded protein is CATSDLHSGGYEQYF.

This clonotype has at least ten counts. One end of the junction does not line up with germline, which may come from a read error. The rearrangement joins TRBV2 to TRBJ2-7; D possibly corresponds to TRBD1 (6 bases). Germline V lookup: CDR1 SNHLY, CDR2 FYNNEI. CDR3 length: 13 amino acids. Here the CDR3 DNA reads TGTGCCAGCAGTTCAAATCCTCGGCAGGGGAAGGACTTC. Amino acid sequence: CASSSNPRQGKDF.

This clonotype was observed at least ten times. The V gene is TRBV10-1, the J gene TRBJ2-7; D uncertain. CDR1 WNHNN and CDR2 SYGVQD come from the germline V gene (reference sequence). Trimming stripped 7 bases from V and 4 bases from J, with 11 bases between. The CDR3 sequence is 12 residues long. For the CDR3, the DNA is TGCGCCAGCACTCCCTGGATGTACGAGCAGTACTTC. As protein: CASTPWMYEQYF.

This clonotype was found a few times. The gene calls are TRBV9 and TRBJ2-1, with 9 positions matching TRBD2. The CDR3 extends over 17 amino acids. Losses at the gene ends were 4 bases for V and 0 bases for J; bases not matched to a gene: 8. Germline CDR1 is SGDLS and CDR2 is YYNGEE. The CDR3 reads CASSTPTSGHSYNEQFF. The CDR3 DNA reads as TGTGCCAGCAGCACTCCGACTAGCGGCCACTCCTACAATGAGCAGTTCTTC.

The chain joins TRBV2 to TRBJ2-2; 7 nucleotides match TRBD1. Trimming cost V 6 bases and J 6 bases; bases outside gene matches: 7. The CDR3 has 14 amino acids. Germline values: CDR1 SNHLY, CDR2 FYNNEI. The DNA of the CDR3 is TGTGCCAGCAGCTCGGACAGGAGGTCCGGGGAGCTGTTTTTT. This translates into CASSSDRRSGELFF.

This clonotype was picked up a small number of times. This chain connects TRBV19 to TRBJ1-2; TRBD1 matches at 8 bases. J gave up 1 base and V 6 bases, and 4 bases lay outside the gene matches. The CDR3 length is 14 residues. Per the germline V gene, CDR1 is LNHDA and CDR2 is SQIVND (reference sequence). CDR3 DNA: TGTGCCAGTAGGGACAGGGACAATAACTATGGCTACACCTTC. Translation: CASRDRDNNYGYTF.

This clonotype was counted at least ten times. V gene TRBV20-1 combines with J gene TRBJ2-7, with D possibly TRBD2 on 7 matching bases. The CDR3 is 15 residues long. The germline CDR1 and CDR2 sequences are DFQATT and SNEGSKA (reference sequence). V lost 0 bases and J 2 bases, leaving 14 bases between the germline ends. CDR3 sequence reads: CSARDRGGFTYEQYF. CDR3 DNA sequence: TGCAGTGCTAGAGATCGCGGGGGCTTCACCTACGAGCAGTACTTC.

In this sample, this clonotype turned up many times. The genes are TRBV2 and TRBJ2-7, with 8 bases fitting TRBD1. Trimming removed 7 bases from V and 1 base from J; junction bases left unmatched: 6. The CDR3 spans 14 residues. CDR1 is SNHLY, CDR2 FYNNEI, per germline. The CDR3, as DNA: TGTGCCAGCACAGGACAGGGAAAATCCTACGAGCAGTACTTC. This sequence encodes CASTGQGKSYEQYF.

This clonotype was observed at least ten times. The chain joins TRBV24-1 to TRBJ2-5; D may be TRBD1 (5 bases). CDR3 size: 14 residues. Trimming stripped 4 bases from V and 0 bases from J, with 8 bases between. Germline V CDR1 and CDR2: KGHDR, SFDVKD. In DNA form, the CDR3 reads TGTGCCACCAGTGACCGACAGTACCAAGAGACCCAGTACTTC. Translation: CATSDRQYQETQYF.

V is TRBV20-1 and J is TRBJ2-1; 14 bases match TRBD2. Trimming cost V 5 bases and J 1 base; bases outside gene matches: 7. CDR3 length equals 17 residues. CDR1 is DFQATT, CDR2 SNEGSKA, per germline (reference sequence). CDR3: CSAPGTSGSRSYNEQFF. The DNA of the CDR3 is TGCAGTGCTCCCGGGACTAGCGGGAGTAGATCCTACAATGAGCAGTTCTTC.

This clonotype was detected ten times or more. The CDR3 bases are TGCAGCGTTGAATTTGCGAGCAATCAGCCCCAGCATTTT. Protein product: CSVEFASNQPQHF. The rearrangement joins TRBV29-1 to TRBJ1-5, with D unresolved. The CDR3 covers 13 residues. Germline assignment: CDR1 SQVTM and CDR2 ANQGSEA. The V and J ends lost 2 bases and 1 base respectively, with 6 bases between them. Drawing the rest from reference TRBV29-1 and TRBJ1-5, the complete variable domain is SAVISQKPSRDICQRGTSLTIQCQVDSQVTMMFWYRQQPGQSLTLIATANQGSEATYESGFVIDKFPISRPNLTFSTLTVSNMSPEDSSIYLCSVEFASNQPQHFGDGTRLSIL.

There are many counts of this clonotype. This chain's CDR3 is CASRLRGSYGYTF. CDR3 nucleotides: TGTGCCAGCAGGCTAAGGGGCAGCTATGGCTACACCTTC. This chain joins TRBV12-3 or TRBV12-4 and TRBJ1-2, with TRBD1 as a possible D gene (5 bases). Trimming shortened V by 6 bases and J by 4 bases, and 12 bases separated the two germline ends. This CDR3 spans 13 amino acids.

This clonotype showed up many times. The J gene is TRBJ1-2, the V gene TRBV12-3 or TRBV12-4, with 7 bases identical to TRBD1. J gave up 8 bases and V 4 bases, and 4 bases lay outside the gene matches. The CDR3 totals 12 residues. The CDR3 is CASSSTGTGYTF. The DNA for the CDR3 is TGTGCCAGCAGTTCGACAGGGACGGGCTACACCTTC.

This clonotype was detected only a few times. CDR3 protein: CSAAVGGQGYEQYF. The CDR3 DNA follows: TGCAGCGCCGCGGTTGGGGGACAGGGCTACGAGCAGTACTTC. The chain recombines TRBV29-1 with TRBJ2-7; 9 bases map to TRBD1. V trimming: 7 bases; J trimming: 3 bases; junction bases outside the gene matches: 10. This CDR3 has 14 amino acids. The germline V gene has CDR1 SQVTM and CDR2 ANQGSEA.

V gene TRBV19 combines with J gene TRBJ2-7, with D possibly TRBD2 on 5 matching bases. Trimming stripped 3 bases from V and 3 bases from J, with 18 bases between. The CDR3 extends over 16 amino acids. Germline-derived CDR1 and CDR2 are LNHDA and SQIVND (reference sequence). CDR3: CASSISSREPLYEQYF. CDR3 DNA sequence: TGTGCCAGTAGTATCTCCTCCCGGGAACCCCTCTACGAGCAGTACTTC.

This clonotype was detected many times. The rearrangement joins TRBV12-3 or TRBV12-4 to TRBJ2-3, with D uncertain. V was cut by 4 bases and J by 6 bases, with 11 bases left in between. The CDR3 is 13 amino acids. The DNA of the CDR3 is TGTGCCAGCAGTTCACTCTTGGGGGATACGCAGTATTTT. This sequence encodes CASSSLLGDTQYF.

This clonotype appeared many times. The genes are TRBV27 and TRBJ2-3; D perhaps matches TRBD2 (6 bases). The CDR3 consists of 14 residues. CDR1 MNHEY and CDR2 SMNVEV come from the germline V gene (reference sequence). Trimming removed 1 base at V and 2 bases at J, with 7 bases between. The CDR3: CASSLWGDTDTQYF. Written as DNA, the CDR3 is TGTGCCAGCAGTTTATGGGGGGACACAGATACGCAGTATTTT.

V gene TRBV29-1 combines with J gene TRBJ2-7; D unclear. The germline gives CDR1 SQVTM, CDR2 ANQGSEA. Trimming cost V 6 bases and J 7 bases, with 13 bases left between them. This CDR3 region has 11 residues. This CDR3 is CSVGFWEEQYF. In DNA form, the CDR3 reads TGCAGCGTAGGGTTTTGGGAAGAGCAGTACTTC.

This clonotype was observed many times. The junction and the germline gene differ at one end; a read error may be behind it. The rearrangement joins TRBV5-1 to TRBJ2-7, with D perhaps assigned TRBD1 or TRBD2 (5 bases each). CDR3 length: 11 residues. The V gene's germline CDR1 is SGHRS and CDR2 YFSETQ. CDR3 region: CASSGDGGMHF. The CDR3, as DNA: TGCGCCAGCAGCGGGGACGGCGGCATGCACTTC.

The gene calls are TRBV7-2 and TRBJ2-4; D is ambiguous. The germline V and J ends were trimmed by 4 bases and 9 bases, with 16 bases remaining between them. The germline V gene has CDR1 SGHTA and CDR2 FQGNSA. CDR3 length: 14 residues. CDR3 coding DNA: TGTGCCAGCAGCTCCACGAAAGAGAGAACCATTCAGTACTTC. Protein sequence: CASSSTKERTIQYF.

Many counts were recorded for this clonotype. This chain links TRBV30 with TRBJ1-2, with 7 bases identical to TRBD1. The length of the CDR3 is 16 residues. CDR1 is GTSNPN, CDR2 SVGIG, per germline (reference sequence). The V gene end was trimmed by 3 bases and the J gene end by 2 bases; junction bases not matched to a gene: 12. CDR3 in amino acids: CAWSAPRTGRNYGYTF. CDR3 nucleotide sequence: TGTGCCTGGAGCGCCCCCCGGACAGGCCGGAACTATGGCTACACCTTC.